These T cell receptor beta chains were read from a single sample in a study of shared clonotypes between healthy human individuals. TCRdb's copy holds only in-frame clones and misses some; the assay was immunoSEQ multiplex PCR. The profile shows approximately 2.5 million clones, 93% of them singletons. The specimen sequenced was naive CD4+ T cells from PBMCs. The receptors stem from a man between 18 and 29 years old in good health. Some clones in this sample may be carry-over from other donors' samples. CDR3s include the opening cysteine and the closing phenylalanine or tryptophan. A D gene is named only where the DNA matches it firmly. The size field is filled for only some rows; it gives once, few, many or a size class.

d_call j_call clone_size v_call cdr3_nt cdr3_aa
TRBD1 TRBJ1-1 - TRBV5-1 TGCGCCAGCAGCCAGAGCCCGGGACAGAGGAACACTGAAGCTTTCTTT CASSQSPGQRNTEAFF
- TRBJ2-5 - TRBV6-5 TGTGCCAGCATCTTACTTCCTAAGATCCAAGAGACCCAGTACTTC CASILLPKIQETQYF
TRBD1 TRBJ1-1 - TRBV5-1 TGCGCCAGCAGCAGAGAAACAGGACAGGTGGGGACTGAAGCTTTCTTT CASSRETGQVGTEAFF
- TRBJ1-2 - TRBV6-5 TGTGCCAGCAGTTACTCTGACGGAGCATATGGCTACACCTTC CASSYSDGAYGYTF
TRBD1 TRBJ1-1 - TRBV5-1 TGCGCCAGCACCCTCTTGGGAACCGGGACAGTGAACACTGAAGCTTTCTTT CASTLLGTGTVNTEAFF
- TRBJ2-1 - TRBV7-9 TGTGCCAGCAGCCCGGGGACCTCCGGCGCTTCCTACAATGAGCAGTTCTTC CASSPGTSGASYNEQFF
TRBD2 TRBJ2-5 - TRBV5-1 TGCGCCAGCAGAGGGAATGGAGGTGCGGGAGGGCGGGAGACCCAGTACTTC CASRGNGGAGGRETQYF
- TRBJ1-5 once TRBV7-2 TGTGCCAGCAGCCTCCTGGGTCCGGGGGCTAAGAATCAGCCCCAGCATTTT CASSLLGPGAKNQPQHF
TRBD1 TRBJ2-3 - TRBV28 TGTGCCAGCAGTTTACGCCCCAGGGGGAGCACAGATACGCAGTATTTT CASSLRPRGSTDTQYF
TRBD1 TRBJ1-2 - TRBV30 TGTGCCTGGAGTGTTCCAGGGGGCGCTTATGGCTACACCTTC CAWSVPGGAYGYTF
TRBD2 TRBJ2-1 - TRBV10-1 TGCGCCAGCAGTGAGAATCAGGGACTAGCGGCCAACAATGAGCAGTTCTTC CASSENQGLAANNEQFF
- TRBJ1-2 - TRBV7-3 TGTGCCAGCAGCTTAAGGCCCGCGACGGGAGGCTACACCTTC CASSLRPATGGYTF
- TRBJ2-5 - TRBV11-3 TGTGCCAGCAGCCTTGATGGACAGAACCAAGAGACCCAGTACTTC CASSLDGQNQETQYF
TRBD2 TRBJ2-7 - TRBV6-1 TGTGCCAGCAATTGGGGCGGGAGGGACGAGCAGTACTTC CASNWGGRDEQYF
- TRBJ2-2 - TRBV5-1 TGCGCCAGCAGCAGGATACCTGGGGAAGGGACCGGGGAGCTGTTTTTT CASSRIPGEGTGELFF
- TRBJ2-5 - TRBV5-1 TGCGCCAGCAGCTTGGAGACGGGGGAAGAGACCCAGTACTTC CASSLETGEETQYF
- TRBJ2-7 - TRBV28 TGTGCCAGCAGTCCAAGGGTTTTCTACGAGCAGTACTTC CASSPRVFYEQYF
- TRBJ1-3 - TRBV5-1 TGCGCCAGCAGCTCCGGACCGGACTCTGGAAACACCATATATTTT CASSSGPDSGNTIYF
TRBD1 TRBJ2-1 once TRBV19 TGTGCCAGTGCTAGGGTGGCAGGGGGCTCCCAATACAATGAGCAGTTCTTC CASARVAGGSQYNEQFF
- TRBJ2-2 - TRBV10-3 TGTGCCATCAGTGAGTCACGGGGGAGTGGCACCGGGGAGCTGTTTTTT CAISESRGSGTGELFF
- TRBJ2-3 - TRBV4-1 TGCGCCAGCAGCCGCTATAGCGGAAGCACAGATACGCAGTATTTT CASSRYSGSTDTQYF
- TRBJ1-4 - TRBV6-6 TGTGCCAGCAGTTACAGGGTTGAGGAAAAACTGTTTTTT CASSYRVEEKLFF
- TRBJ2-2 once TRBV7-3 TGTGCCAGCAGCTTTTTAGGGACGAACACCGGGGAGCTGTTTTTT CASSFLGTNTGELFF
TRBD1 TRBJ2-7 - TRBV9 TGTGCCAGCAGCGTTGGCGGGACAGGGGTTTACGAGCAGTACTTC CASSVGGTGVYEQYF
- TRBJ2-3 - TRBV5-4 TGTGCCAGCAGCGCGACTAGCACAGATACGCAGTATTTT CASSATSTDTQYF
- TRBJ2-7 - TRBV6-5 TGTGCCAGCAGTACCCCGGGGGTCGGGGAGCAGTACTTC CASSTPGVGEQYF
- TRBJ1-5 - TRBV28 TGTGCCAGCAGCCTAGGGGGGCTTGGAGGTCAGCCCCAGCATTTT CASSLGGLGGQPQHF
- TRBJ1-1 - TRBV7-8 TGTGCCAGCAGCTTAGACCGGGGCGCTGAAGCTTTCTTT CASSLDRGAEAFF
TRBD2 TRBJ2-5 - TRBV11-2 TGTGCCAGCAGCTTAGCAGGACTAGCATGGTATGAGACCCAGTACTTC CASSLAGLAWYETQYF
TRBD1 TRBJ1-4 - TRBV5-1 TGCGCCAGCAGCTTGGATGGGACAGGGCTTAATGAAAAACTGTTTTTT CASSLDGTGLNEKLFF
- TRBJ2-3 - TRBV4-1 TGCGCCAGCAGCCAAGCGACAGATACGCAGTATTTT CASSQATDTQYF
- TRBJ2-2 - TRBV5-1 TGCGCCAGCAGCCCGCGTAATATGGACAGCGGGTCCGGGGAGCTGTTTTTT CASSPRNMDSGSGELFF
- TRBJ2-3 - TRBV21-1 TGTGCCAGCAGCAACGTCCCCGGGCGTCTCGGAGATACGCAGTATTTT CASSNVPGRLGDTQYF
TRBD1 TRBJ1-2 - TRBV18 TGTGCCAGCTCCGGACAGGGCCCTAACTATGGCTACACCTTC CASSGQGPNYGYTF
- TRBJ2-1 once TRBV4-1 TGCGCCAGCAGCCAAGCGGCAGGGGTGGGGTATGAGCAGTTCTTC CASSQAAGVGYEQFF
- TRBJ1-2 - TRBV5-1 TGCGCCAGCAGCTTGGACCCCGCTATATTCGTAGCTAACTATGGCTACACCTTC CASSLDPAIFVANYGYTF
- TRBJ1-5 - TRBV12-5 TGTGCTAGTGGCCCTGGTGATCAGCCCCAGCATTTT CASGPGDQPQHF
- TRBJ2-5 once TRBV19 TGTGCCAGTAGTACGTTGCGGGGGCCTCAAGAGACCCAGTACTTC CASSTLRGPQETQYF
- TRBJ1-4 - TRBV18 TGTGCCAGCTCACCACTCCACACAGGAGGCCCTGGGTATGAAGCGAAACTGTTTTTT CASSPLHTGGPGYEAKLFF
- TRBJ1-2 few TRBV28 TGTGCCAGCAGTCGCCCTCAGTTGGCCGGCTACACCTTC CASSRPQLAGYTF